The clone carrying this T cell receptor beta chain came up a few times. Its antigen remains unknown. Total RNA was isolated from whole blood that had not been fractionated. Per the original data handling: Ranging from about 23,224 to 750,000, TCR counts per sample had a median value of around 91,000. TCRdb independently ran MiXCR on the 5' RACE reads; one entry per CDR3 protein. V and J calls and clone size were set by TCRdb, not the authors. The sample records 95,000 to 120,000 distinct CDR3 sequences, approximately 20% being singletons. These data belong to a study of human T cells and chemical hapten exposure. The overall study: Small differences in pooled library volume mainly drove the variation in TCR yields per sample.

This CDR3 is 15 amino acids long. V lost 1 base to trimming and J lost 1 base, with 9 bases between them. Germline V gene lookup returns CDR1 SNHLY and CDR2 FYNNEI. General observations from the study: TCRs above 1 in 1000 frequency stayed constant with DPC sensitization.

The receptor was isolated from a human donor in good health. The J gene is TRBJ2-3, the V gene TRBV2; D possibly corresponds to TRBD2 (5 bases). The CDR3 spells CASSEGRVRTDTQYF. CDR3 in DNA: TGTGCCAGCAGTGAAGGGCGGGTTCGCACAGATACGCAGTATTTT.